Each of the 9 T cell receptor beta chains below was sequenced from the same sample in a study of CD8+ T cells in alopecia areata. RNA was isolated and reverse transcribed to cDNA, the sequencing template. The protocol was immunoSEQ multiplex PCR, while the TCRdb copy is restricted to in-frame clones and leaves out a portion. The data show over 100,000 clones, approximately 54% seen once. Treatment denoted: oral pan-JAK inhibitor, 5-10 mg twice daily. The source was CD8+ T cells sorted from blood, collected at week 24, from a patient treated with tofacitinib. These receptors all stem from a human donor with alopecia areata.

Of note for this clone: Other nucleotide sequences in the sample specify the same CDR3. The chain links TRBV30 to TRBJ2-7; D is unclear. Germline V gene lookup returns CDR1 GTSNPN and CDR2 SVGIG (reference sequence). The CDR3 is 11 residues long. Trimming pared 0 bases from V and 3 bases from J, leaving 3 bases between. CDR3 residues: CAWSVGYEQYF. The DNA of the CDR3 is TGTGCCTGGAGTGTAGGCTACGAGCAGTACTTC.

This chain connects TRBV25-1 to TRBJ2-2, with TRBD1 identical over 7 bases. CDR1 and CDR2 from the germline V gene are MGHDK and SYGVNS. V trimming: 1 base; J trimming: 3 bases; junction bases outside the gene matches: 2. The CDR3 is made up of 15 amino acids. In DNA, the CDR3 is TGTGCCAGCAGTGAATGGGACAGTTACACCGGGGAGCTGTTTTTT. The encoded protein is CASSEWDSYTGELFF.

This chain links TRBV7-9 with TRBJ1-1; unclear D gene. CDR1 is SEHNR and CDR2 is FQNEAQ in the germline V gene (reference sequence). This CDR3 contains 14 residues. Trimming pared 7 bases from V and 8 bases from J, leaving 20 bases between. The CDR3 nucleotides read TGTGCCAGCACCGACCGGACCGAAAGCCCGGAAGCTTTCTTT. Its protein is CASTDRTESPEAFF.

The rearrangement links TRBV30 to TRBJ2-7, with D possibly being TRBD2 (6 bases). Germline lookup yields CDR1 GTSNPN and CDR2 SVGIG (reference sequence). V was pared by 0 bases and J by 2 bases, with 11 bases between. The CDR3 length is 14 residues. CDR3 in amino acids: CAWSVRDWPYEQYF. CDR3 in DNA: TGTGCCTGGAGTGTACGGGACTGGCCCTACGAGCAGTACTTC.

This chain joins TRBV13 and TRBJ2-3; D call uncertain. V gave up 3 bases and J gave up 1 base, with 17 bases separating them. In germline, CDR1 is PRHDT, CDR2 FYEKMQ (reference sequence). The CDR3 is 17 amino acids. CDR3 bases: TGTGCCAGCAGCTTCCACGGTAGCCGACGGGGCACAGATACGCAGTATTTT. Protein product: CASSFHGSRRGTDTQYF.

This clone has only a few counts. The rearrangement uses TRBV30 and TRBJ2-1; 7 nucleotides match TRBD1. Germline V CDR1 and CDR2: GTSNPN, SVGIG (reference sequence). CDR3 size: 14 residues. The trim removed 2 bases at V and 8 bases at J, leaving 9 bases unmatched. The CDR3 is CAWSNRDSFYEQFF. As DNA, the CDR3 is TGTGCCTGGAGTAACCGGGACAGTTTCTATGAGCAGTTCTTC.

The chain combines TRBV27 with TRBJ1-2; D remains ambiguous. V was shortened by 4 bases and J by 2 bases, with 14 bases between the two germline ends. The CDR3 extends over 15 amino acids. CDR1 and CDR2 (germline): MNHEY, SMNVEV (reference sequence). DNA of the CDR3: TGTGCCAGCAGTTCCTCCAAACAGCGAAACTATGGCTACACCTTC. Protein product: CASSSSKQRNYGYTF.

CDR3 nucleotides: TGTGCCAGCAGTTTACTAGCGGGGTATCAAGAGACCCAGTACTTC. Its protein product is CASSLLAGYQETQYF. The rearrangement uses TRBV27 and TRBJ2-5; 9 nucleotides line up with TRBD2. Germline loops: CDR1 MNHEY, CDR2 SMNVEV (reference sequence). This CDR3 contains 15 residues. Unmatched junction bases numbered 3, after V lost 2 bases and J lost 2 bases.

The chain is built from TRBV5-4 and TRBJ2-3; perhaps D is TRBD1 or TRBD2 (6 bases each). From germline, CDR1 is SGHNT and CDR2 YYREEE (reference sequence). This CDR3 contains 14 residues. Trimming pared 6 bases from V and 3 bases from J, leaving 14 bases between. This CDR3 is CASIDWGATDTQYF. In nucleotides, the CDR3 is TGTGCCAGCATCGACTGGGGGGCGACAGATACGCAGTATTTT.